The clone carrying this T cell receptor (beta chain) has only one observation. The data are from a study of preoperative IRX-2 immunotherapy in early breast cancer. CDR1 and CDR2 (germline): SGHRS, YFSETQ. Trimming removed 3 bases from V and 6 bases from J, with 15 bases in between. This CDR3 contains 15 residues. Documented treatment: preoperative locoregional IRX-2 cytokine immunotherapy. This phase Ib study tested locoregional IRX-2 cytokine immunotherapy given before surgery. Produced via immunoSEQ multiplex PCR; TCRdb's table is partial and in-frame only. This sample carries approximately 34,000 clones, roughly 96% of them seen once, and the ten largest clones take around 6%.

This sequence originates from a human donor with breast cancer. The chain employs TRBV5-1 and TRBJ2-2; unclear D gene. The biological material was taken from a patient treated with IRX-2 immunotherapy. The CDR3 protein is CASSSWATRSGELFF. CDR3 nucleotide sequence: TGCGCCAGCAGCTCCTGGGCTACTCGGTCCGGGGAGCTGTTTTTT.